A single sample gave rise to the 15 T cell receptor beta chains below, sequenced in a study of cytomegalovirus exposure and HLA in healthy donors. The PCR used 60 Vbeta and 13 Jbeta primers. Libraries were prepared by immunoSEQ multiplex PCR; TCRdb keeps only in-frame clonotypes and omits some of them. The sample holds approximately 260,000 clones; about four fifths are singletons and the top ten take 1.5% to 2%. Sequenced: PBMCs. The source is a woman aged 40 to 49 in good health and CMV-seropositive.

The rearrangement links TRBV9 to TRBJ1-2, with TRBD1 matching over 7 bases. The CDR3 covers 15 residues. V was pared by 0 bases and J by 5 bases, with 7 bases of the junction left unmatched. CDR1 is SGDLS, CDR2 YYNGEE, per germline. This CDR3 reads CASSVGQGGPYGYTF. The CDR3 DNA follows: TGTGCCAGCAGCGTAGGGCAGGGGGGACCTTATGGCTACACCTTC.

The chain has TRBV6-1 and TRBJ1-1; 8 bases fit TRBD1. V shed 1 base and J 11 bases; nucleotides not matched to a gene: 6. The germline CDR1 and CDR2 sequences are MNHNS and SASEGT. The CDR3 covers 13 residues. This CDR3 reads CASSEVQGVRAFF. The CDR3 DNA is TGTGCCAGCAGTGAAGTACAGGGGGTGAGGGCTTTCTTT.

The rearrangement joins TRBV10-3 to TRBJ2-7; 8 nucleotides agree with TRBD2. The CDR3 covers 16 residues. Germline values: CDR1 ENHRY, CDR2 SYGVKD. The V and J ends lost 2 bases and 1 base, in that order; junction bases with no gene match: 7. CDR3 sequence: CAISERTGLVSYEQYF. CDR3 nucleotide sequence: TGTGCCATCAGTGAGCGTACGGGACTAGTGTCCTACGAGCAGTACTTC.

This chain connects TRBV6-5 to TRBJ2-5; possibly TRBD2 for D (5 bases). The germline CDR1 and CDR2 sequences are MNHEY and SVGAGI. The CDR3 extends over 15 amino acids. The V gene lost 4 bases and the J gene lost 2 bases, with 14 bases spanning the gap. The CDR3 bases are TGTGCCAGCAGTTCCCCGAAGGACTGGCAAGAGACCCAGTACTTC. Its translation: CASSSPKDWQETQYF.

This sequence joins TRBV9 and TRBJ1-2; a weak D match, TRBD1 (5 bases). Per the germline V gene, CDR1 is SGDLS and CDR2 is YYNGEE. V was pared by 4 bases and J by 0 bases, with 25 bases between. The CDR3 totals 19 residues. CDR3 residues: CASSPQGLFSPLSNYGYTF. The CDR3 DNA follows: TGTGCCAGCAGCCCCCAGGGACTTTTCAGTCCCTTATCTAACTATGGCTACACCTTC.

The rearrangement uses TRBV25-1 and TRBJ2-5; the match to TRBD1 covers 7 bases. With 10 bases clipped from V and 2 bases from J, the junction kept 10 bases outside the gene matches. The CDR3 loop spans 14 amino acids. Germline lookup yields CDR1 MGHDK and CDR2 SYGVNS. Here the CDR3 reads CATKGALPQETQYF. In DNA, the CDR3 is TGTGCCACCAAGGGGGCGTTACCACAAGAGACCCAGTACTTC.

The J gene is TRBJ1-2, the V gene TRBV9; D is perhaps TRBD1 (5 bases). The CDR3 totals 14 residues. With 4 bases removed from V and 3 bases from J, the gap between germline ends came to 13 bases. Germline loops: CDR1 SGDLS, CDR2 YYNGEE. CDR3 protein: CASSPRGVDYGYTF. Written as DNA, the CDR3 is TGTGCCAGCAGCCCGCGGGGGGTAGACTATGGCTACACCTTC.

The V call is TRBV4-1, the J call TRBJ1-2; no clear D. Trimming left V 0 bases short and J 4 bases short, with 12 bases between. The CDR3 is 15 residues long. Germline V CDR1 and CDR2: MGHRA, YSYEKL. DNA of the CDR3: TGCGCCAGCAGCCAAGATCCAGAGTCTAGCTATGGCTACACCTTC. Translating gives CASSQDPESSYGYTF.

The chain joins TRBV5-6 to TRBJ2-5, with a weak D call TRBD2 (6 bases). In germline, CDR1 is SGHDT, CDR2 YYEEEE. Deletions cut 6 bases from V and 5 bases from J, with 20 bases between. The CDR3 loop spans 15 amino acids. The CDR3 spells CASTRLGVGGETQYF. For the CDR3, the DNA is TGTGCCAGCACCCGTTTGGGGGTTGGAGGGGAGACCCAGTACTTC.

V and J are TRBV28 and TRBJ1-2; TRBD1 might be the D (5 bases). Deletions cut 3 bases from V and 5 bases from J, with 16 bases between. The CDR3 covers 15 residues. The germline V gene encodes CDR1 MDHEN and CDR2 SYDVKM. CDR3: CASSFGRAERYGYTF. CDR3 coding DNA: TGTGCCAGCAGTTTCGGCAGGGCCGAGAGGTATGGCTACACCTTC.

The genes are TRBV25-1 and TRBJ2-3; TRBD1 is a possible D gene (6 bases). Germline CDR1 and CDR2: MGHDK and SYGVNS. The CDR3 runs to 14 residues. Trimming took 4 bases from V and 1 from J, leaving 9 bases between them. The CDR3 region is CASSGRGRTDTQYF. The CDR3 nucleotides read TGTGCCAGCAGTGGCAGGGGACGCACAGATACGCAGTATTTT.

The V call is TRBV28, the J call TRBJ2-7, with a possible D match to TRBD1 (6 bases). The V gene's germline CDR1 is MDHEN and CDR2 SYDVKM. The V end lost 7 bases, the J end lost 5 bases, and 12 bases lay between the germline ends. The CDR3 contains 12 residues. The CDR3 sequence is CASNEGGDEQYF. DNA for the CDR3: TGTGCCAGCAACGAAGGGGGAGACGAGCAGTACTTC. Combining the CDR3 with reference TRBV28 and TRBJ2-7 gives the whole variable domain DVKVTQSSRYLVKRTGEKVFLECVQDMDHENMFWYRQDPGLGLRLIYFSYDVKMKEKGDIPEGYSVSREKKERFSLILESASTNQTSMYLCASNEGGDEQYFGPGTRLTVT.

This rearrangement joins TRBV28 to TRBJ2-1, with D possibly being TRBD2 (6 bases). The V gene lost 5 bases and the J gene lost 9 bases, with 14 bases spanning the gap. From germline, CDR1 is MDHEN and CDR2 SYDVKM. This CDR3 is built from 13 residues. In nucleotides, the CDR3 is TGTGCCAGCAGTGTCCGAACAGCGGGTGAGCAGTTCTTC. Its translation: CASSVRTAGEQFF. Using reference TRBV28 and TRBJ2-1 for the parts outside the CDR3, the full variable domain is DVKVTQSSRYLVKRTGEKVFLECVQDMDHENMFWYRQDPGLGLRLIYFSYDVKMKEKGDIPEGYSVSREKKERFSLILESASTNQTSMYLCASSVRTAGEQFFGPGTRLTVL.

The chain carries TRBV29-1 and TRBJ1-6; D gene uncertain. This CDR3 has 13 amino acids. V lost 4 bases and J lost 5, with 9 bases in between. CDR1 and CDR2 (germline): SQVTM, ANQGSEA. The CDR3 spells CSVAPGNNSPLHF. The DNA of the CDR3 is TGCAGCGTTGCCCCGGGAAATAATTCACCCCTCCACTTT.

The chain combines TRBV9 with TRBJ2-5; 9 bases map to TRBD2. Germline CDR1 SGDLS, CDR2 YYNGEE. This CDR3 region has 14 residues. With 4 bases clipped from V and 4 bases from J, the junction kept 5 bases outside the gene matches. The CDR3 DNA follows: TGTGCCAGCAGCCGGCTAGCGGGAAGAGAGACCCAGTACTTC. Protein product: CASSRLAGRETQYF.